This T cell receptor beta chain was sequenced during a study of cytomegalovirus exposure and HLA in healthy donors. V lost 3 bases and J 3 bases, leaving 6 bases between the germline ends. The CDR3 loop spans 13 amino acids. The germline gives CDR1 PRHDT, CDR2 FYEKMQ (reference sequence). The PCR used 60 Vbeta and 13 Jbeta primers. Clones were read by immunoSEQ multiplex PCR, and TCRdb kept only the in-frame ones, dropping some. The table shows roughly 190,000 clones, with around 76% occurring only once. This clonotype was obtained from a woman between 25 and 40 years old in good health and CMV-seropositive. The sample consisted of PBMCs. This chain uses TRBV13 with TRBJ1-3; no definite D call. CDR3 DNA sequence: TGTGCCAGCAGCTTCAACAGTGGAAACACCATATATTTT. Protein: CASSFNSGNTIYF.